This TCR beta chain derives from a study of glioma-infiltrating T cells. Trimming at V came to 0 bases and at J to 4 bases, leaving 12 bases not matched to a gene. The germline V gene has CDR1 SGHRS and CDR2 YFSETQ. The CDR3 is 19 amino acids. The iRepertoire nested amplicon-rescue multiplex PCR amplified TCR alpha and beta CDR3s from RNA. TCRdb reprocessed the multiplex PCR reads via MiXCR and lists one record per CDR3 protein. The sample yields 100,000 to 150,000 distinct CDR3 sequences, less than 30% seen once. The specimen was glioma tissue, nonneoplastic brain tissue, or PBMCs (not recorded which). The TCR comes from a human donor with low-grade glioma or glioblastoma, undergoing nonglioma brain surgery, or in good health (not recorded which). This sequence joins TRBV5-1 and TRBJ2-7; 14 bases are shared with TRBD2. The CDR3 nucleotides read TGCGCCAGCAGCTTGGTCGTTTGGACTAGCGGGAGGATTGGATACGAGCAGTACTTC. This gives the protein CASSLVVWTSGRIGYEQYF.